These T cell receptor beta chains were read from a single sample in a study of identical twins. MiXCR was run by TCRdb on the 5' RACE reads, yielding one entry per CDR3 protein. Counted here are 240,000 or so distinct CDR3 sequences, about 13% occurring once; the ten biggest clones make up 4%. These same data were also listed under a study on yellow fever vaccine responses in identical twins.

The sequenced sample consisted of memory (CD45RO+) T cells sorted from blood. These receptors came from a woman aged 18 to 35 in good health. Both conserved end residues are part of each CDR3. The order of the fields is J gene, clone size, D gene, CDR3 length, V gene, CDR3 protein, CDR3 DNA. D genes are given only for firm matches. Clone size, where shown, is once, few, many, or a class for clones that have expanded.

TRBJ1-1,many,.,20,TRBV21-1,CASSNGVFEEREDMNTEAFF,TGTGCCAGCAGCAATGGAGTATTTGAGGAGCGGGAGGACATGAACACTGAAGCTTTCTTT
TRBJ1-1,.,.,13,TRBV2,CASSEARGTEAFF,TGTGCCAGCAGTGAAGCCAGGGGCACTGAAGCTTTCTTT
TRBJ2-7,.,.,18,TRBV4-1,CASSQYPAGGQSSYEQYF,TGCGCCAGCAGCCAGTACCCCGCTGGGGGGCAGAGCTCCTACGAGCAGTACTTC
TRBJ1-5,few,.,13,TRBV28,CASSFLGDQPQHF,TGTGCCAGCAGTTTCTTGGGGGATCAGCCCCAGCATTTT
TRBJ2-3,.,TRBD2,16,TRBV6-1,CATTGLAGKSTDTQYF,TGTGCCACCACTGGACTAGCGGGGAAAAGCACAGATACGCAGTATTTT
TRBJ2-7,few,TRBD1,16,TRBV7-3,CASSLQPGQGAYEQYF,TGTGCCAGCAGCCTCCAACCGGGACAGGGTGCCTACGAGCAGTACTTC
TRBJ2-1,.,TRBD1,17,TRBV3-1,CASSQDRGTGGYNEQFF,TGTGCCAGCAGCCAAGATAGAGGGACAGGGGGCTACAATGAGCAGTTCTTC
TRBJ2-6,few,.,19,TRBV4-2,CASSPGTSDRGAGANVLTF,TGTGCCAGCAGCCCCGGAACTTCGGACAGAGGTGCTGGGGCCAACGTCCTGACTTTC
TRBJ1-2,.,.,12,TRBV28,CVSRRGAHGYTF,TGTGTCAGCAGGAGAGGGGCCCATGGCTACACCTTC
TRBJ1-4,few,.,15,TRBV7-8,CASSLVLGGNEKLFF,TGTGCCAGCAGCTTAGTGCTCGGCGGTAATGAAAAACTGTTTTTT
TRBJ2-7,.,TRBD2,15,TRBV7-2,CASSFGGFRSYEQYF,TGTGCCAGCAGCTTCGGGGGGTTCCGCTCCTACGAGCAGTACTTC
TRBJ2-2,many,.,15,TRBV5-1,CASSLGPGLTGELFF,TGCGCCAGCAGCTTGGGTCCGGGTTTGACCGGGGAGCTGTTTTTT
TRBJ1-1,many,.,14,TRBV3-1,CASSQDYGNTEAFF,TGTGCCAGCAGCCAAGATTACGGGAACACTGAAGCTTTCTTT
TRBJ2-2,many,.,15,TRBV10-3,CAISESPRSGGELFF,TGTGCCATCAGTGAGTCGCCGCGGAGCGGGGGGGAGCTGTTTTTT
TRBJ2-3,few,.,15,TRBV20-1,CSARDNRPWPDTQYF,TGCAGTGCTAGAGATAATAGGCCTTGGCCAGATACGCAGTATTTT
TRBJ2-2,.,.,18,TRBV5-1,CASSWFSVTIANTGELFF,TGCGCCAGCAGCTGGTTTAGCGTGACAATCGCGAACACCGGGGAGCTGTTTTTT
TRBJ2-7,.,.,14,TRBV20-1,CSAPDRRVSYEQYF,TGCAGTGCGCCTGATCGGAGGGTCTCCTACGAGCAGTACTTC
TRBJ2-1,.,TRBD2,14,TRBV5-4,CASSPGGSYNEQFF,TGTGCCAGCTCCCCGGGGGGCTCCTACAATGAGCAGTTCTTC
TRBJ2-3,.,.,14,TRBV20-1,CSARDNTGTRTQYF,TGCAGTGCTAGAGACAATACGGGGACAAGGACGCAGTATTTT
TRBJ2-5,.,.,13,TRBV7-9,CASTPVNQETQYF,TGTGCCAGCACCCCTGTGAATCAAGAGACCCAGTACTTC
TRBJ1-6,.,.,12,TRBV10-3,CAIKDPNSPLHF,TGTGCCATCAAAGACCCTAATTCACCCCTCCACTTT
TRBJ2-7,few,.,11,TRBV20-1,CSASRDYEQYF,TGCAGTGCTAGCCGCGACTACGAGCAGTACTTC
TRBJ2-5,.,TRBD1,13,TRBV20-1,CSALGQVQETQYF,TGCAGTGCCTTGGGACAGGTCCAAGAGACCCAGTACTTC
TRBJ2-2,.,.,16,TRBV7-9,CASSLQANANTGELFF,TGTGCCAGCAGCTTACAAGCGAACGCGAACACCGGGGAGCTGTTTTTT
TRBJ2-5,.,.,15,TRBV6-1,CASSVNGGAGETQKF,TGTGCCAGTTCAGTGAATGGGGGGGCCGGAGAGACCCAAAAATTC
TRBJ2-7,many,.,14,TRBV12-3/TRBV12-4,CASSPLGTFHEQYF,TGTGCCAGCAGTCCCTTAGGCACGTTCCACGAGCAGTACTTC
TRBJ2-1,many,.,13,TRBV6-6,CASSYARGDEQFF,TGTGCCAGCAGTTACGCCAGGGGGGATGAGCAGTTCTTC
TRBJ2-7,many,.,14,TRBV27,CASRPGRSSYEQYF,TGTGCCAGCAGACCCGGCCGCTCCTCCTACGAGCAGTACTTC
TRBJ1-1,.,.,15,TRBV12-3/TRBV12-4,CASSYHGVKNTEAFF,TGTGCCAGCAGTTACCATGGGGTTAAGAACACTGAAGCTTTCTTT
TRBJ2-3,once,TRBD2,15,TRBV13,CASSIGLAKSDTQYF,TGTGCCAGCAGCATCGGACTAGCAAAATCAGATACGCAGTATTTT
TRBJ1-1,.,.,14,TRBV4-2,CASSQDRVRLEAFF,TGTGCCAGCAGCCAAGATCGTGTTAGGCTTGAAGCTTTCTTT
TRBJ1-2,.,.,12,TRBV29-1,CSVGRMNYGYTF,TGCAGCGTTGGCCGCATGAACTATGGCTACACCTTC
TRBJ2-7,few,TRBD2,14,TRBV3-1,CASSPRGVTYEQYF,TGTGCCAGCAGCCCGCGGGGGGTAACCTACGAGCAGTACTTC
TRBJ2-2,few,TRBD2,13,TRBV10-3,CAISGRESGELFF,TGTGCCATCAGTGGGCGGGAGTCCGGGGAGCTGTTTTTT
TRBJ1-1,few,.,14,TRBV5-6,CASSWTTLNTEAFF,TGTGCCAGCAGCTGGACAACCTTGAACACTGAAGCTTTCTTT
TRBJ2-7,.,.,12,TRBV7-9,CASTNWDYEQYF,TGTGCCAGCACGAATTGGGACTACGAGCAGTACTTC
TRBJ2-1,.,.,16,TRBV4-3,CASSQDSGEVYNEQFF,TGCGCCAGCAGCCAAGATTCGGGGGAGGTTTACAATGAGCAGTTCTTC
TRBJ2-1,few,.,14,TRBV20-1,CSAPKLGFWDEQFF,TGCAGTGCTCCAAAGCTTGGCTTTTGGGATGAGCAGTTCTTC
TRBJ2-2,few,.,15,TRBV5-1,CASSSKPVDAGELFF,TGCGCCAGCAGCTCGAAACCTGTTGACGCCGGGGAGCTGTTTTTT
TRBJ2-1,many,.,15,TRBV6-4,CASSERAGSYNEQFF,TGTGCCAGCAGTGAGCGGGCTGGCTCCTACAATGAGCAGTTCTTC
TRBJ2-7,.,.,14,TRBV3-1,CASSLKGLDHEQYF,TGTGCCAGCAGCCTTAAAGGACTTGACCACGAGCAGTACTTC
TRBJ2-2,many,.,16,TRBV18,CASSPSLGSGTGELFF,TGTGCCAGCTCACCCTCCCTCGGGAGCGGCACCGGGGAGCTGTTTTTT